The T cell receptor (beta chain) under discussion was sequenced for a study of HIV-infected patients and healthy controls (dated by TCRdb to the mid-2010s). For context, the study as a whole: CD4 counts rose modestly but significantly in about 85% of the 16 patients after three months of therapy, yet stayed below normal ranges. Relative to controls, total CDR3 counts per chain did not differ significantly, and patients lacked overall T-cell lymphocytopenia. Viral load became undetectable in about 70% of the 16 patients by the second bleed and in all patients after a further year of therapy. CD8 counts did not change consistently during early therapy, while the CD4:CD8 ratio increased slightly. The study tested whether deep TCR repertoire sequencing of HIV patients' small blood samples could capture immune perturbation and reconstitution.

CDR1 and CDR2, per the germline V gene (reference sequence), are DFQATT and SNEGSKA. V drops 0 bases and J drops 6 bases, leaving 16 bases in between. Inclusive of the bounding cysteine and phenylalanine, the CDR3 is 15 residues long. Of all the DNA, just the CDR3 is kept, 45 bases in frame from base 1. After antiretroviral therapy began, follow-up blood was collected from HIV-infected patients roughly three months, about 14 weeks, later. Whole blood was used without cell fractionation, so the repertoire reflected all unsorted peripheral T cells. For RNA extraction, approximately 2.5 ml of peripheral blood was collected into Tempus tubes. Patients with febrile or AIDS-related illness, tumors, hepatitis B or C coinfection, immunomodulatory therapy, recent vaccination or treatment interruptions were excluded from enrollment. Residual genomic DNA was removed with the TURBO-DNase kit and globin mRNA was depleted with GLOBINclear.

General study outcomes and caveats: Significantly higher mean Gini indices were seen in HIV-infected repertoires than in controls, possibly reflecting oligoclonality. In HIV-infected patients, the apparent post-therapy recovery of the Gini index was not replicated in size-matched repertoire data. More CDR3s were shared between individuals among healthy controls than among HIV+ patients, as measured by Jaccard index and by the count of highly shared sequences. Treated samples reflected only approximately 12 weeks of therapy, arguably too short to observe immune reconstitution given low adult thymic output. Alpha-beta chain pairing was not determined in the samples. Roughly threefold more distinct CDR3s and higher Shannon diversity were observed in healthy control repertoires than in untreated HIV+ repertoires. Processing included only sixteen HIV-infected individuals, and this was regarded by the authors as a major limit on how widely the findings apply. Mean usage differed significantly between HIV-infected patients and controls for eight alpha and eight beta V genes. Donor HLA types were not determined in the study. During therapy, a significant decrease in frequency was seen for HIV-associated CDR3s, whereas no significant change was found for CMV-associated CDR3s, although most of them became more frequent. Slight age and sex profile differences between the study cohorts did not explain the observed diversity differences. Alpha-chain CDR3s from MAIT cells occurred at high frequency in healthy controls but were severely depleted in HIV+ repertoires. The dynamics of distinct T-cell subpopulations could not be separated, and sequencing depth was restricted, because whole blood was used. Rare events from HIV-infected data received too much weight under size-matching, and comparisons were complicated by unequal numbers of distinct sequences between patients and controls.

Using SuperScript III with primers targeting the alpha and beta constant regions, around 550 ng of RNA was reverse transcribed. Separate alpha and beta chain libraries were generated by chain-specific third strand synthesis with multiplexing indices. To avoid primer bias, the protocol used one single primer pair to amplify every rearrangement within a chain, and the protocol also attached molecular barcodes to each cDNA molecule. T4 RNA Ligase 1 joined purified cDNA to a 5' RACE adapter that carried a random hexamer and the SP2 sequencing primer site. Second strand synthesis was performed with Phusion polymerase and primed from the SP2 site, and slow temperature ramps were applied to favor optimal annealing. Joined together, two random hexamer sequences that had both been added before amplification formed the 12-nucleotide barcode of each molecule. A brief initial PCR introduced P5 and P7 adapter elements together with a second index, and a roughly 22-cycle amplification PCR using P5s and P7 primers was subsequently performed. In total the libraries went through roughly 27 PCR cycles, after which the libraries were quantified on a Qubit, sized on a Bioanalyzer, and diluted to 3.5 to 5 nM. Normalized libraries were sequenced on an Illumina MiSeq with 2 x 250 paired-end kits. MinElute columns were the means by which the reverse transcription reactions were cleaned up, and the reactions were eluted into about 10 ul Tris-Cl. The adapter ligations were run for 20 to 25 hours at 16 degrees C, and AMPure XP beads at a 1:1 ratio were afterwards used to clean them. Per the original workflow: A modified Decombinator that output V, J, insert and barcode information was used to process the demultiplexed FASTQ files. Any sequence that shared a barcode yet differed from the dominant sequence was discarded as an error, and the number of original cDNA molecules was estimated by counting barcodes clustered at Levenshtein distance 3. The R packages ineq, vegan, igraph and RCytoscape were used for downstream analyses, together with IMGT nomenclature and CDR3 definitions. The authors computed V gene usage over distinct sequences and counted each TCR a single time to avoid skew from clonal expansion. Whenever two unique CDR3 amino acid sequences within a donor differed by a single Levenshtein edit, similarity networks linked them. Published HIV-specific CDR3s (92 alpha, more than 600 beta) and CMV-specific CDR3s (under 14 alpha, over 200 beta) were assembled and queried against the repertoires. Lower sequence numbers were not the cause of the decreased diversity in patients, as random subsampling to size-matched repertoires showed. TCRdb took the public reads, trimmed them with fastp at Q25, ran MiXCR for clone calling and kept in-frame beta chains. CDR3 protein sequences are deduplicated, and each keeps its most common genes and DNA. The V and J calls reflect TCRdb's pipeline rather than the authors' work. The table for this sample lists some 6,600 distinct CDR3 sequences; roughly a tenth of them were counted only once. Around 18% of the sample lies in the top ten.

This clonotype was recorded many times. Its binding antigen is unknown. No much larger clone exists at a distance of one base, and base qualities are not known. Material: blood, obtained during antiretroviral therapy. The TCR was taken from an adult with HIV infection. The sequence links TRBV20-1 to TRBJ2-3; the best D guess is TRBD2, with 5 bases matching. Read as DNA, the sequence is TGCAGTGCTAGAGATGGAATGGTCGGGGTTGATACGCAGTATTTT. This gives the protein CSARDGMVGVDTQYF.